Listed here are 23 T cell receptor beta chains from one sample, sequenced in a study of shared clonotypes between healthy human individuals. Method: immunoSEQ multiplex PCR; TCRdb's copy keeps in-frame clones and lacks some. The repertoire holds around 2.3 million clones, with almost 96% as singletons. Sample: naive CD4+ T cells sorted from blood. Subset specified: CD45RA+ positively selected. All receptors come from a man aged 18 to 30 in good health.

V gene TRBV30 combines with J gene TRBJ1-6; no firm D call. Germline V gene data show CDR1 as GTSNPN and CDR2 as SVGIG (reference sequence). Trimming cost V 3 bases and J 6 bases, with 15 bases left between them. The CDR3 has 15 amino acids. The CDR3 spells CAWRKRASPNSPLHF. Here the CDR3 DNA reads TGTGCCTGGAGGAAGAGGGCTAGCCCTAATTCACCCCTCCACTTT.

The CDR3 DNA sequence: TGCGCCAGCAGCCGGTTGCAGGGGGCGAGCTATGGCTACACCTTC. As protein: CASSRLQGASYGYTF. The chain employs TRBV5-1 and TRBJ1-2; 8 bases agree with TRBD1. Trimming at V came to 4 bases and at J to 4 bases, leaving 9 bases not matched to a gene. The V gene's germline CDR1 is SGHRS and CDR2 YFSETQ. CDR3 length equals 15 residues.

J is TRBJ2-5 and V is TRBV7-9; D is uncertain. The V and J ends lost 2 bases and 1 base respectively, with 8 bases between them. There are 14 residues in the CDR3. The germline gives CDR1 SEHNR, CDR2 FQNEAQ (reference sequence). The CDR3: CASSLSYGQETQYF. The DNA of the CDR3 is TGTGCCAGCAGCTTATCGTACGGCCAAGAGACCCAGTACTTC.

CDR3 sequence reads: CASSLDLGTSYF. The CDR3, as DNA: TGTGCCAGCAGCTTAGATTTAGGGACTTCGTACTTC. The chain employs TRBV11-2 and TRBJ2-7; D perhaps matches TRBD2 (6 bases). CDR3 length: 12 amino acids. Germline-derived CDR1 and CDR2 are SGHAT and FQNNGV. V lost 0 bases and J 12 bases, leaving 12 bases between the germline ends.

The J gene is TRBJ2-1, the V gene TRBV6-6, with 9 bases fitting TRBD1. The trim removed 5 bases at V and 8 bases at J, leaving 7 bases unmatched. Germline V gene data show CDR1 as MNHNY and CDR2 as SVGAGI (reference sequence). CDR3 length equals 14 residues. The CDR3 protein is CASSIAGQGHEQFF. The CDR3 bases are TGTGCCAGCAGTATCGCGGGACAGGGCCATGAGCAGTTCTTC.

Concerning this clone itself: Different DNA sequences within this sample yield the same CDR3. V and J are TRBV5-1 and TRBJ2-7; D is unresolved. Trimming pared 0 bases from V and 2 bases from J, leaving 9 bases between. The CDR3 covers 14 residues. Per germline, CDR1 SGHRS and CDR2 YFSETQ. CDR3 DNA sequence: TGCGCCAGCAGCTTGGTTCCAGGAACCTACGAGCAGTACTTC. Translation gives CASSLVPGTYEQYF.

Remarks on this clone: Other DNA sequences in this sample translate to the same CDR3. V gene TRBV7-2 combines with J gene TRBJ2-7, with D possibly matching TRBD1 (6 bases). The CDR3 extends over 14 amino acids. Trimming cost V 1 base and J 5 bases, with 12 bases left between them. CDR1 SGHTA and CDR2 FQGNSA come from the germline V gene. The CDR3 sequence: CASSLVGRGDEQYF. DNA of the CDR3: TGTGCCAGCAGCTTAGTTGGCAGGGGCGACGAGCAGTACTTC.

The chain employs TRBV7-8 and TRBJ2-3; tentative D call: TRBD2 (6 bases). Germline-derived CDR1 and CDR2 are SGHVS and FQNEAQ. V lost 4 bases and J lost 1, with 18 bases in between. The length of the CDR3 is 17 residues. CDR3 region: CASSSTISSGRTDTQYF. CDR3 coding DNA: TGTGCCAGCAGCTCAACTATTAGTAGCGGACGCACAGATACGCAGTATTTT.

This clone was seen once. The rearrangement joins TRBV5-1 to TRBJ2-2; D unresolved. Germline values: CDR1 SGHRS, CDR2 YFSETQ. V was trimmed by 3 bases and J by 0 bases, leaving 12 bases between them. CDR3 length: 16 amino acids. The CDR3 spells CASSSVPIANTGELFF. The CDR3 coding sequence is TGCGCCAGCAGCTCCGTCCCTATAGCGAACACCGGGGAGCTGTTTTTT.

This clone came up once. This chain joins TRBV6-1 and TRBJ2-5; unclear D gene. This CDR3 is 12 amino acids long. V was cut by 7 bases and J by 3 bases, with 9 bases left in between. Looked up from germline, CDR1 is MNHNS and CDR2 is SASEGT. CDR3 residues: CASNSREETQYF. CDR3 coding DNA: TGTGCCAGCAACAGTCGCGAAGAGACCCAGTACTTC.

The V and J genes are TRBV19 and TRBJ1-5; 9 nucleotides align to TRBD1. The V gene's germline CDR1 is LNHDA and CDR2 SQIVND (reference sequence). The V segment lost 7 bases and the J segment 0 bases; nucleotides outside the gene matches: 4. There are 15 residues in the CDR3. The CDR3 region is CASTTGGYSNQPQHF. The CDR3 DNA reads as TGTGCCAGTACGACAGGGGGTTATAGCAATCAGCCCCAGCATTTT.

Points on this clone: This CDR3 is also generated by other DNA sequences in the sample. The rearrangement uses TRBV18 and TRBJ2-2; the match to TRBD1 covers 11 bases. CDR1 and CDR2 from the germline V gene are KGHSH and LQKENI. CDR3 length equals 15 residues. V was clipped by 4 bases and J by 5 bases; unmatched bases: 3. CDR3 sequence (DNA): TGTGCCAGCTCACTTGGACAGGGGGCGACCGGGGAGCTGTTTTTT. Residues: CASSLGQGATGELFF.

This clone was picked up one time. The chain combines TRBV11-3 with TRBJ1-1; the D gene is possibly TRBD1 (5 bases). The germline V and J ends were trimmed by 2 bases and 2 bases, with 15 bases remaining between them. The CDR3 is 16 amino acids. Germline CDR1 SGHNT, CDR2 YENEEA. This CDR3 reads CASSLSGQGLNTEAFF. The DNA for the CDR3 is TGTGCCAGCAGCTTATCCGGGCAGGGACTCAACACTGAAGCTTTCTTT.

V is TRBV6-5 and J is TRBJ2-5, with D maybe TRBD1 (6 bases). The germline V gene encodes CDR1 MNHEY and CDR2 SVGAGI. The CDR3 sequence is 16 residues long. Trimming shortened V by 0 bases and J by 2 bases, and 13 bases separated the two germline ends. Here the CDR3 reads CASSYSLGQEQETQYF. The CDR3 DNA is TGTGCCAGCAGTTACTCGTTGGGACAAGAACAAGAGACCCAGTACTTC.

The gene calls are TRBV18 and TRBJ1-4, with 7 nucleotides matching TRBD1. The J segment lost 7 bases and the V segment lost 3 bases, leaving 8 bases of the junction unmatched. This CDR3 contains 15 residues. Germline V gene lookup returns CDR1 KGHSH and CDR2 LQKENI. CDR3 nucleotide sequence: TGTGCCAGCTCACCGGGACAGCTCGTACGTGAAAAACTGTTTTTT. Encoded protein: CASSPGQLVREKLFF.

The chain links TRBV19 to TRBJ2-4, with D perhaps matching TRBD1 (6 bases). CDR3 size: 15 residues. From germline, CDR1 is LNHDA and CDR2 SQIVND (reference sequence). V was cut by 7 bases and J by 1 base, with 14 bases left in between. CDR3 coding DNA: TGTGCCAGTAACGGACAGCATAGGGCCAAAAACATTCAGTACTTC. It yields the protein CASNGQHRAKNIQYF.

The V and J genes are TRBV18 and TRBJ2-2; 9 positions match TRBD1. The CDR3 sequence is 18 residues long. The germline gives CDR1 KGHSH, CDR2 LQKENI. Trimming removed 3 bases from V and 0 bases from J; junction bases left unmatched: 8. The CDR3 protein is CASSPRTGAHTNTGELFF. For the CDR3, the DNA is TGTGCCAGCTCACCCCGGACAGGGGCGCACACGAACACCGGGGAGCTGTTTTTT.

This chain links TRBV18 with TRBJ1-6; D unresolved. Trimming cost V 2 bases and J 7 bases, with 12 bases left between them. Germline CDR1 KGHSH, CDR2 LQKENI. The CDR3 has 15 residues. The CDR3: CASSPWEGTNSPLHF. CDR3 sequence (DNA): TGTGCCAGCTCACCATGGGAGGGAACGAATTCACCCCTCCACTTT.

This chain connects TRBV12-5 to TRBJ2-4; D tentatively reads TRBD1 or TRBD2 (5 bases each). The germline gives CDR1 LGHNT, CDR2 FRNRAP. The CDR3 runs 13 residues. Trimming removed 8 bases at V and 5 bases at J, with 13 bases between. In DNA form, the CDR3 reads TGTGCTAGTCAATCGGGACGTGAAAACATTCAGTACTTC. As protein: CASQSGRENIQYF.

V usage is TRBV6-1 and J usage is TRBJ1-6, with a possible D match to TRBD1 (5 bases). The CDR3 covers 15 residues. The V end was cut by 4 bases, the J end by 7 bases, with 14 bases between. Germline lookup yields CDR1 MNHNS and CDR2 SASEGT. CDR3 region: CASSARDLGNSPLHF. In DNA form, the CDR3 reads TGTGCCAGCAGTGCCAGGGACCTAGGGAATTCACCCCTCCACTTT.

Concerning this clone itself: Other DNA sequences in the same sample also yield this CDR3. The DNA of the CDR3 is TGTGCCAGCAGCTTAGGGCAGGGGAGCTCTGGAAACACCATATATTTT. This encodes CASSLGQGSSGNTIYF. The chain has TRBV7-9 and TRBJ1-3; weak D call: TRBD1 (6 bases). CDR3 length: 16 amino acids. V was trimmed by 1 base and J by 0 bases, leaving 10 bases between them. The germline V gene encodes CDR1 SEHNR and CDR2 FQNEAQ (reference sequence).

On this clone itself: Other DNA sequences within the sample encode an identical CDR3. V and J are TRBV11-3 and TRBJ2-1; D is ambiguous. The CDR3 spans 13 residues. Looked up from germline, CDR1 is SGHNT and CDR2 is YENEEA. The V end lost 4 bases, the J end lost 0 bases, and 4 bases lay between the germline ends. As DNA, the CDR3 is TGTGCCAGCAGCTCAAGCTCCTACAATGAGCAGTTCTTC. It encodes CASSSSSYNEQFF.

This chain uses TRBV7-9 with TRBJ1-2, with no clear D. The CDR3 is made up of 16 amino acids. The V gene lost 5 bases and the J gene lost 0 bases, with 16 bases spanning the gap. Germline lookup yields CDR1 SEHNR and CDR2 FQNEAQ (reference sequence). The CDR3 reads CASSPDPGGTNYGYTF. The CDR3 DNA follows: TGTGCCAGCAGCCCCGACCCCGGCGGAACTAACTATGGCTACACCTTC. The full variable domain, rest sourced from reference TRBV7-9 and TRBJ1-2, is DTGVSQNPRHKITKRGQNVTFRCDPISEHNRLYWYRQTLGQGPEFLTYFQNEAQLEKSRLLSDRFSAERPKGSFSTLEIQRTEQGDSAMYLCASSPDPGGTNYGYTFGSGTRLTVV.